The next 31 T cell receptor beta chains were all read from a single sample in a study of blood T cell repertoires in COVID-19. The repertoire was sequenced with immunoSEQ multiplex PCR; TCRdb's copy has only in-frame clones and lacks some. The sample carries roughly 330,000 clones, around 88% recorded once. The sample taken for sequencing was peripheral blood. The origin of the receptors is a woman aged 45-65 years with acute or convalescent COVID-19.

The chain links TRBV7-2 to TRBJ2-1; maybe TRBD2 (6 bases). The V and J ends lost 1 base and 5 bases respectively, with 6 bases between them. Germline CDR1 is SGHTA and CDR2 is FQGNSA. CDR3 length: 13 residues. The CDR3 bases are TGTGCCAGCAGCTTAGGACTAGACAATGAGCAGTTCTTC. Protein: CASSLGLDNEQFF.

A word on this clone: Compared with germline, one end of the junction differs, possibly owing to a read error. The J gene is TRBJ2-5, the V gene TRBV7-7; a weak D match, TRBD2 (7 bases). In germline, CDR1 is SSHAT, CDR2 FNYEAQ (reference sequence). The CDR3 totals 15 residues. In nucleotides, the CDR3 is TGTGCTAGCAGCACAGGGCCGGGGGGCCGGGAGACCCAGTACTTC. It specifies CASSTGPGGRETQYF. Drawing the rest from reference TRBV7-7 and TRBJ2-5, the complete variable domain is GAGVSQSPRYKVTKRGQDVTLRCDPISSHATLYWYQQALGQGPEFLTYFNYEAQPDKSGLPSDRFSAERPEGSISTLTIQRTEQRDSAMYRCASSTGPGGRETQYFGPGTRLLVL.

The rearrangement links TRBV18 to TRBJ2-5; 7 bases are a match to TRBD1. From germline, CDR1 is KGHSH and CDR2 LQKENI. J was trimmed by 5 bases and V by 8 bases; bases with no gene match: 8. The CDR3 runs to 13 residues. The CDR3 reads CASQGGLQETQYF. For the CDR3, the DNA is TGTGCCAGCCAAGGGGGCCTCCAGGAGACCCAGTACTTC. Using reference TRBV18 and TRBJ2-5 for the parts outside the CDR3, the full variable domain is NAGVMQNPRHLVRRRGQEARLRCSPMKGHSHVYWYRQLPEEGLKFMVYLQKENIIDESGMPKERFSAEFPKEGPSILRIQQVVRGDSAAYFCASQGGLQETQYFGPGTRLLVL.

The CDR3 DNA follows: TGTGCCAGCAGCTTAAGGGTAGCGGCCAACAATGAGCAGTTCTTC. It codes for CASSLRVAANNEQFF. The chain recombines TRBV7-6 with TRBJ2-1; weak D call: TRBD2 (6 bases). V was shortened by 2 bases and J by 5 bases, with 13 bases between the two germline ends. Germline CDR1 and CDR2: SGHVS and FNYEAQ. The CDR3 is 15 amino acids.

The gene calls are TRBV5-1 and TRBJ2-7; the match to TRBD1 covers 8 bases. CDR3 length equals 14 residues. The germline V gene encodes CDR1 SGHRS and CDR2 YFSETQ. Trimming removed 4 bases from V and 6 bases from J; junction bases left unmatched: 9. The CDR3, as DNA: TGCGCCAGCAGCATCGGACAGGGAAGGGGCGAGCAGTACTTC. Its protein product is CASSIGQGRGEQYF.

This rearrangement joins TRBV7-9 to TRBJ2-7; 9 positions match TRBD1. The CDR3 extends over 14 amino acids. J was trimmed by 3 bases and V by 2 bases; bases with no gene match: 2. CDR1 is SEHNR and CDR2 is FQNEAQ in the germline V gene (reference sequence). CDR3 coding DNA: TGTGCCAGCAGCTTACCGGGACAGGGCTACGAGCAGTACTTC. It yields the protein CASSLPGQGYEQYF.

This sequence joins TRBV27 and TRBJ2-2; 7 bases align to TRBD1. The length of the CDR3 is 15 residues. The germline gives CDR1 MNHEY, CDR2 SMNVEV (reference sequence). The V gene end was trimmed by 5 bases and the J gene end by 4 bases; junction bases not matched to a gene: 7. The CDR3 region has the DNA TGTGCCAGCAGTCGAGACAGGGTGAGCACCGGGGAGCTGTTTTTT. It specifies CASSRDRVSTGELFF.

This sequence joins TRBV28 and TRBJ2-7, with TRBD2 matching 13 bases. Germline-derived CDR1 and CDR2 are MDHEN and SYDVKM. V lost 4 bases, J lost 4 bases, and 4 bases stayed unmatched. This CDR3 spans 15 amino acids. The CDR3: CASSSLAGGRYEQYF. CDR3 sequence (DNA): TGTGCCAGCAGTTCACTAGCGGGAGGGCGGTACGAGCAGTACTTC.

The chain joins TRBV18 to TRBJ1-5; D is uncertain. The CDR3 covers 18 residues. V shed 2 bases and J shed 0 bases, with 17 bases lying between them. Germline lookup yields CDR1 KGHSH and CDR2 LQKENI. The CDR3 bases are TGTGCCAGCTCACCAATCCCACCGACGGGATATAGCAATCAGCCCCAGCATTTT. This gives the protein CASSPIPPTGYSNQPQHF. The variable domain in full, completed from reference TRBV18 and TRBJ1-5, reads NAGVMQNPRHLVRRRGQEARLRCSPMKGHSHVYWYRQLPEEGLKFMVYLQKENIIDESGMPKERFSAEFPKEGPSILRIQQVVRGDSAAYFCASSPIPPTGYSNQPQHFGDGTRLSIL.

The table lists this clone with a few counts. V gene TRBV11-2 combines with J gene TRBJ2-7; 8 positions match TRBD2. In germline, CDR1 is SGHAT, CDR2 FQNNGV. This CDR3 region has 14 residues. Germline trimming cut 3 bases from V and 5 bases from J; bases unmatched to any gene: 6. The CDR3 DNA reads TGTGCCAGCAGCTTTGCCGGGAGGGCCAACGAGCAGTACTTC. Residues: CASSFAGRANEQYF.

This clone was recorded a few times. V is TRBV20-1 and J is TRBJ1-1, with a tentative D call TRBD1 (6 bases). The CDR3 runs 16 residues. V was cut by 3 bases and J by 0 bases, with 17 bases left in between. Germline V CDR1 and CDR2: DFQATT, SNEGSKA (reference sequence). The CDR3 nucleotides are TGCAGTGCTAGTCCCTACAGGGTATCTATGAACACTGAAGCTTTCTTT. This gives the protein CSASPYRVSMNTEAFF.

The rearrangement joins TRBV19 to TRBJ2-7; 14 bases are a match to TRBD2. The germline gives CDR1 LNHDA, CDR2 SQIVND (reference sequence). This CDR3 is built from 15 residues. V gave up 5 bases and J gave up 2 bases; unmatched junction bases: 2. Here the CDR3 reads CASSRLAGGTYEQYF. CDR3 nucleotide sequence: TGTGCCAGTAGTCGACTAGCGGGAGGGACCTACGAGCAGTACTTC.

The genes are TRBV19 and TRBJ2-7; possibly TRBD1 for D (6 bases). Trimming stripped 8 bases from V and 11 bases from J, with 25 bases between. The CDR3 extends over 14 amino acids. In germline, CDR1 is LNHDA, CDR2 SQIVND (reference sequence). Here the CDR3 DNA reads TGTGCCAGTGGAACGGGACACCGAGGCGGAGCGGAGTACTTC. As protein: CASGTGHRGGAEYF.

The chain carries TRBV6-6 and TRBJ2-7, with TRBD1 matching 10 bases. CDR3 length equals 14 residues. Per germline, CDR1 MNHNY and CDR2 SVGAGI (reference sequence). With V trimmed by 2 bases and J by 5 bases, 3 bases remained unmatched. In nucleotides, the CDR3 is TGTGCCAGCAGTTACGGACAGGGGGACCACGAGCAGTACTTC. Translated: CASSYGQGDHEQYF.

The chain links TRBV5-1 to TRBJ1-2; 10 bases are shared with TRBD1. This CDR3 is built from 14 residues. Germline V gives CDR1 SGHRS, CDR2 YFSETQ. The J segment lost 5 bases and the V segment lost 2 bases, leaving 3 bases of the junction unmatched. CDR3 loop: CASSLGTGEYGYTF. CDR3 in DNA: TGCGCCAGCAGCTTAGGGACAGGGGAGTATGGCTACACCTTC.

The chain uses TRBV4-3 and TRBJ1-3, with 10 positions matching TRBD1. Looked up from germline, CDR1 is LGHNA and CDR2 is YSLEER. The CDR3 totals 16 residues. The V segment lost 1 base and the J segment 3 bases; nucleotides outside the gene matches: 3. In DNA, the CDR3 is TGCGCCAGCAGCCAAGGGACAGGGGGTAGTGGAAACACCATATATTTT. Residues: CASSQGTGGSGNTIYF.

The chain combines TRBV28 with TRBJ1-6, with 7 bases aligning to TRBD1. The germline V gene encodes CDR1 MDHEN and CDR2 SYDVKM. This CDR3 region has 15 residues. V lost 4 bases and J lost 7; bases outside the gene matches: 7. In nucleotides, the CDR3 is TGTGCCAGCAGTTCGGGACAGCCGGAAAATTCACCCCTCCACTTT. It is translated as CASSSGQPENSPLHF.

This chain joins TRBV19 and TRBJ1-1, with TRBD1 identical over 7 bases. The CDR3 runs to 14 residues. The germline V gene has CDR1 LNHDA and CDR2 SQIVND (reference sequence). V shed 7 bases, J shed 0 bases, and the junction held 5 bases outside the gene matches. As DNA, the CDR3 is TGTGCCAGTACTATGACAGGGCTGAACACTGAAGCTTTCTTT. This translates into CASTMTGLNTEAFF.

This clone was observed a few times. Germline and junction disagree at one end, which may indicate a read error. The gene calls are TRBV7-7 and TRBJ2-5, with D unclear. Germline V lookup: CDR1 SSHAT, CDR2 FNYEAQ (reference sequence). The CDR3 is 13 amino acids. The CDR3 sequence is CASSYGPPETQYF. DNA for the CDR3: TGTGCTAGCAGCTATGGGCCCCCAGAGACCCAGTACTTC.

This clone has a single count. This chain connects TRBV19 to TRBJ2-7; TRBD2 matches 7 bases. The ends lost 10 bases at V and 6 bases at J; junction bases unmatched: 12. CDR1 and CDR2 (germline): LNHDA, SQIVND (reference sequence). This CDR3 has 13 residues. CDR3 amino acids: CATRTRGVGEQYF. The CDR3 bases are TGTGCCACCCGAACACGGGGGGTCGGCGAGCAGTACTTC.

The CDR3 DNA is TGTGCCAGCAGTTACTCTAACAGGGGCAATCAGCCCCAGCATTTT. Its protein product is CASSYSNRGNQPQHF. The rearrangement joins TRBV6-6 to TRBJ1-5, with D possibly matching TRBD1 (6 bases). This CDR3 contains 15 residues. Germline V gene data show CDR1 as MNHNY and CDR2 as SVGAGI (reference sequence). V was pared by 0 bases and J by 2 bases, with 8 bases between.

CDR3 amino acids: CASSLPLAGGPLEKDTQYF. The DNA for the CDR3 is TGTGCCAGCAGCTTACCTCTAGCGGGAGGGCCCTTGGAAAAAGATACGCAGTATTTT. The chain uses TRBV7-8 and TRBJ2-3; 12 bases are shared with TRBD2. The germline V gene encodes CDR1 SGHVS and CDR2 FQNEAQ. This CDR3 spans 19 amino acids. Trimming at V came to 2 bases and at J to 5 bases, leaving 14 bases not matched to a gene.

The gene calls are TRBV28 and TRBJ1-5; the D gene is possibly TRBD1 (5 bases). Germline V gene sequence: CDR1 MDHEN, CDR2 SYDVKM. The germline V and J ends were trimmed by 7 bases and 7 bases, with 14 bases remaining between them. The CDR3 sequence is 13 residues long. CDR3 sequence (DNA): TGTGCCAGCAAACAGGTATTACGACAGCCCCAGCATTTT. This translates into CASKQVLRQPQHF.

The chain uses TRBV7-3 and TRBJ1-1, with TRBD1 matching 9 bases. This CDR3 has 14 residues. With V trimmed by 4 bases and J by 6 bases, 6 bases remained unmatched. The V gene's germline CDR1 is SGHTA and CDR2 FQGTGA. The CDR3 DNA reads TGTGCCAGCAGCTCAACAGGGGGCAGAGCTGAAGCTTTCTTT. It encodes CASSSTGGRAEAFF.

This rearrangement joins TRBV12-3 or TRBV12-4 to TRBJ2-5; D is perhaps TRBD1 (5 bases). Trimming shortened V by 6 bases and J by 5 bases, and 7 bases separated the two germline ends. This CDR3 has 11 amino acids. In DNA form, the CDR3 reads TGTGCCAGCAGCTACAGGGAGACCCAGTACTTC. This encodes CASSYRETQYF.

The chain recombines TRBV6-2 or TRBV6-3 with TRBJ2-7, with 7 bases aligning to TRBD2. Germline assignment: CDR1 MNHEY and CDR2 SVGEGT. Trimming took 6 bases from V and 4 from J; bases not matched to a gene: 9. The CDR3 has 14 amino acids. CDR3 sequence (DNA): TGTGCCAGCAGCACAGCGGGATATTCATACGAGCAGTACTTC. Translating it yields CASSTAGYSYEQYF.

The V and J genes are TRBV19 and TRBJ2-7, with 13 bases lining up with TRBD2. The germline gives CDR1 LNHDA, CDR2 SQIVND (reference sequence). V lost 9 bases, J lost 5 bases, and 10 bases stayed unmatched. CDR3 length: 15 residues. CDR3 coding DNA: TGTGCCAGCGGTACTTCGACTAGCGGGAGGCACGAGCAGTACTTC. Amino acid sequence: CASGTSTSGRHEQYF.

The chain couples TRBV4-2 to TRBJ2-1; no reliable D call. The CDR3 has 12 amino acids. Germline V gene data show CDR1 as LGHNA and CDR2 as YNFKEQ. Trimming removed 1 base at V and 8 bases at J, with 6 bases between. This CDR3 reads CASSQALDEQFF. In nucleotides, the CDR3 is TGTGCCAGCAGCCAAGCCCTCGATGAGCAGTTCTTC.

CDR3 coding DNA: TGTGCCAGTAGTCCAGGAAGGATTGGCTACGAGCAGTACTTC. This encodes CASSPGRIGYEQYF. The chain is built from TRBV19 and TRBJ2-7; no firm D call. Germline V gene data show CDR1 as LNHDA and CDR2 as SQIVND (reference sequence). Trimming shortened V by 5 bases and J by 3 bases, and 14 bases separated the two germline ends. The CDR3 is made up of 14 amino acids.

The chain has TRBV2 and TRBJ2-5; 7 positions match TRBD1. The CDR3 contains 12 residues. Looked up from germline, CDR1 is SNHLY and CDR2 is FYNNEI. Losses at the gene ends were 7 bases for V and 4 bases for J; bases not matched to a gene: 3. The CDR3 DNA sequence: TGTGCCAGCAAGAACAGGGGAGAGACCCAGTACTTC. This codes for CASKNRGETQYF.

V usage is TRBV6-2 or TRBV6-3 and J usage is TRBJ1-4, with D perhaps TRBD1 (6 bases). Germline values: CDR1 MNHEY, CDR2 SVGEGT. CDR3 length equals 13 residues. V lost 4 bases and J 7 bases, leaving 10 bases between the germline ends. In DNA, the CDR3 is TGTGCCAGCAGTTGGGGGCGGCTTGAAAAACTGTTTTTT. This gives the protein CASSWGRLEKLFF.